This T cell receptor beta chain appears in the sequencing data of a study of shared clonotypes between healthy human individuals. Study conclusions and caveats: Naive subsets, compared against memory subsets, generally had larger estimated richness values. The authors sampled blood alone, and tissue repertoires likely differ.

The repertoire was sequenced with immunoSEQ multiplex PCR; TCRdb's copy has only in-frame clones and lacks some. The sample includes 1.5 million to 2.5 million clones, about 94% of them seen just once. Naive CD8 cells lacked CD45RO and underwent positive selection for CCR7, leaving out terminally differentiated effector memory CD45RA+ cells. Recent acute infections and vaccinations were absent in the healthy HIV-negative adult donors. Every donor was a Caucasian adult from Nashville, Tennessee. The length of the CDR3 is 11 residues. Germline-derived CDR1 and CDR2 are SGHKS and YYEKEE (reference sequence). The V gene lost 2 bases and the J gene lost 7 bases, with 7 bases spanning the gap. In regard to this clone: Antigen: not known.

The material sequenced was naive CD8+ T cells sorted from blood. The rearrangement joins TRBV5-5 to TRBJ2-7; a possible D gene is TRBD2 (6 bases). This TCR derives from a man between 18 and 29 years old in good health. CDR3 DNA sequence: TGTGCCAGCAGCTTCGGACTAGAGCAGTACTTC. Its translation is CASSFGLEQYF. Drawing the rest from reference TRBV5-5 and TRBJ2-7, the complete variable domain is DAGVTQSPTHLIKTRGQQVTLRCSPISGHKSVSWYQQVLGQGPQFIFQYYEKEERGRGNFPDRFSARQFPNYSSELNVNALLLGDSALYLCASSFGLEQYFGPGTRLTVT.